This T cell receptor (beta chain) was captured in a study of blood T cell repertoires in COVID-19. Study-wide context: PBMCs, B-cell-depleted T cells, or T cells were the source of the cDNA or gDNA that made up the material.

The CDR3 loop spans 12 amino acids. J lost 10 bases, V lost 6 bases, and 7 bases had no gene match. Enrolled during active infection, Seattle patients were then followed longitudinally. Original processing notes: The assay estimated nucleated cells by amplifying reference gene primers. Profiled with immunoSEQ multiplex PCR; TCRdb holds only in-frame clones, not every one. The V and J calls and clone size come from that table; D and trimming were worked out from the DNA. The sample includes roughly 150,000 clones, 85% of them seen just once. The chain couples TRBV12-3 or TRBV12-4 to TRBJ2-3, with 7 positions matching TRBD2. The sequence was collected from a woman aged 55-70 years with COVID-19, enrolled during active disease. The sequencing input was peripheral blood. The CDR3 nucleotides read TGTGCCAGCAGCCTGTCTAGCGGAGCGCAGTATTTT. Encoded protein: CASSLSSGAQYF.